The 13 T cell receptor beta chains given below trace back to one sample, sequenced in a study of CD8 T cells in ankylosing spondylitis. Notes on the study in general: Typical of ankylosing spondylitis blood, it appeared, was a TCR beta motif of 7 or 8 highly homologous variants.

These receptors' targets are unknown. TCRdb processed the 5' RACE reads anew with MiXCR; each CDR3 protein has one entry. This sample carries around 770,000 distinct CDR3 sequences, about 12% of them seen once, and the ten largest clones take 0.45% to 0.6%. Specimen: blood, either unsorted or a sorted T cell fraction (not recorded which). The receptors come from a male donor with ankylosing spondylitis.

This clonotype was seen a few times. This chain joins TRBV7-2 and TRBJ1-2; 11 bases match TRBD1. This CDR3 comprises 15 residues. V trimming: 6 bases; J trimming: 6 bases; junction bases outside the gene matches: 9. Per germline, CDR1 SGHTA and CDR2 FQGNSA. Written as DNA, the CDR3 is TGTGCCAGCAGGAGTTGGGGACAGGGGGTGGATGGCTACACCTTC. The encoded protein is CASRSWGQGVDGYTF.

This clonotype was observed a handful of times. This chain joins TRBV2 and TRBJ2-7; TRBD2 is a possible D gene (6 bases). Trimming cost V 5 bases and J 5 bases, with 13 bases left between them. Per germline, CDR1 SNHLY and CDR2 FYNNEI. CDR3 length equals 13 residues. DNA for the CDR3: TGTGCCAGCAGTCCTTCGGGGGAGAACGAGCAGTACTTC. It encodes CASSPSGENEQYF.

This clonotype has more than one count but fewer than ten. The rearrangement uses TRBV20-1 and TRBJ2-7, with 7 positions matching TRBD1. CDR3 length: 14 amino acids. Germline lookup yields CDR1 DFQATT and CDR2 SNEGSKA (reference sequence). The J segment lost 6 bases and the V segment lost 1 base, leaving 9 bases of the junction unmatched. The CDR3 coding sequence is TGCAGTGCTAGAGCCGTTGACAGGGCCTCCGAGCAGTACTTC. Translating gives CSARAVDRASEQYF.

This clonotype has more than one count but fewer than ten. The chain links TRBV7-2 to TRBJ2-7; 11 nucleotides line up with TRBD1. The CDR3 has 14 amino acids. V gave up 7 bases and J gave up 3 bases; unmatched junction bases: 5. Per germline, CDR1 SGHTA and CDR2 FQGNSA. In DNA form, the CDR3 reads TGTGCCAGCACCCGAGGGACAGGGGGCTACGAGCAGTACTTC. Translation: CASTRGTGGYEQYF.

The CDR3 coding sequence is TGTGCCAGCAGTTTCGGGCTAAGGGGCCAGCCCCAGCATTTT. Translating it yields CASSFGLRGQPQHF. The rearrangement uses TRBV12-3 or TRBV12-4 and TRBJ1-5, with D tentatively TRBD1 (5 bases). The CDR3 is 14 residues long. Trimming took off 3 bases at V and 7 bases at J, with 13 bases between the two ends.

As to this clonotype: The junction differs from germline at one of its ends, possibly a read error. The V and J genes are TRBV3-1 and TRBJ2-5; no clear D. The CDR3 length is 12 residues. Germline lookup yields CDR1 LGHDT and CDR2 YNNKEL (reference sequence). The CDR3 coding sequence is TGTGCCAGCAGCTTCTACGAAGAGGCCCAGTACTTC. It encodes CASSFYEEAQYF.

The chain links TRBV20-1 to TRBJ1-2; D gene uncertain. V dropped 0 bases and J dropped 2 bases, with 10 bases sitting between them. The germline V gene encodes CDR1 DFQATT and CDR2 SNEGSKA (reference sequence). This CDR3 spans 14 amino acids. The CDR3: CSARDLRQNYGYTF. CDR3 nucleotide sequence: TGCAGTGCTAGAGATCTTCGACAAAACTATGGCTACACCTTC.

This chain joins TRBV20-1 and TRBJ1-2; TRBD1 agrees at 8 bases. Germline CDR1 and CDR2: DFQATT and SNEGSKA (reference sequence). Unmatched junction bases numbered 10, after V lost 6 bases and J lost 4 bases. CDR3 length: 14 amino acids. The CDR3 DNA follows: TGCAGTGCAATGACAGGGGCGAACTTCTATGGCTACACCTTC. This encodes CSAMTGANFYGYTF.

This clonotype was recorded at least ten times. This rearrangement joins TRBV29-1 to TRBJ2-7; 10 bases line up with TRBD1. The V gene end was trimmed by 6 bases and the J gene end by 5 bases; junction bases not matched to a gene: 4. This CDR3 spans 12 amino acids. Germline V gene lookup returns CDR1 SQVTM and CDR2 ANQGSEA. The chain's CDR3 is CSVDRGGNEQYF. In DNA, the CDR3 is TGCAGCGTGGACAGGGGGGGGAACGAGCAGTACTTC.

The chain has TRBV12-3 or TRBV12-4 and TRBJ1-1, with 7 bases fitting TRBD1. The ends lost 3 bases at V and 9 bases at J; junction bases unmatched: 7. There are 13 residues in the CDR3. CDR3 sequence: CASSLDRRVQAFF. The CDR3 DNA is TGTGCCAGCAGTTTGGACAGGCGCGTGCAAGCTTTCTTT.

The CDR3 here is CASSPNRNTGELFF. For the CDR3, the DNA is TGTGCCAGCAGCCCTAATCGAAACACCGGGGAGCTGTTTTTT. The chain has TRBV7-3 and TRBJ2-2, with D unresolved. The CDR3 consists of 14 residues. Germline V CDR1 and CDR2: SGHTA, FQGTGA. V was trimmed by 5 bases and J by 2 bases, leaving 9 bases between them. Combining the CDR3 with reference TRBV7-3 and TRBJ2-2 gives the whole variable domain GAGVSQTPSNKVTEKGKYVELRCDPISGHTALYWYRQSLGQGPEFLIYFQGTGAADDSGLPNDRFFAVRPEGSVSTLKIQRTERGDSAVYLCASSPNRNTGELFFGEGSRLTVL.

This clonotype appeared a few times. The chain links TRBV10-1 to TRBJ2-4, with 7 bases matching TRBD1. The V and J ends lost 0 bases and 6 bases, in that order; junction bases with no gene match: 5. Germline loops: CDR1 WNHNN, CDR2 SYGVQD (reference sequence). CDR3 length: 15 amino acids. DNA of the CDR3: TGCGCCAGCAGTGAGTCGTCGACAGGGAGAAACATTCAGTACTTC. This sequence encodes CASSESSTGRNIQYF.

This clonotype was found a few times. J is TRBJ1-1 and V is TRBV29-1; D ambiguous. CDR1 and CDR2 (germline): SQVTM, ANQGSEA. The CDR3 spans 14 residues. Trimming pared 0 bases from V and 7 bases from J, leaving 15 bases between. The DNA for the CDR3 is TGCAGCGTTGAAGATCGATGGGCCATCCTTGAAGCTTTCTTT. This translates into CSVEDRWAILEAFF. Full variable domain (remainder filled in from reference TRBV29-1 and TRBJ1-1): SAVISQKPSRDICQRGTSLTIQCQVDSQVTMMFWYRQQPGQSLTLIATANQGSEATYESGFVIDKFPISRPNLTFSTLTVSNMSPEDSSIYLCSVEDRWAILEAFFGQGTRLTVV.